A single sample gave rise to the 20 T cell receptor beta chains below, sequenced in a study of blood T cell repertoires in COVID-19. Profiled with immunoSEQ multiplex PCR; TCRdb holds only in-frame clones, not every one. The data hold approximately 190,000 clones, with around 87% observed a single time. Sequenced: PBMCs or T cells enriched from blood (not recorded which). The receptors were sampled from a woman aged 40 to 49 in a cohort exposed to, infected with or recovered from COVID-19 (not recorded which).

This rearrangement joins TRBV11-3 to TRBJ2-3; D gene unclear. Looked up from germline, CDR1 is SGHNT and CDR2 is YENEEA. Trimming pared 0 bases from V and 2 bases from J, leaving 15 bases between. CDR3 size: 17 residues. The CDR3 DNA reads TGTGCCAGCAGCTTAGATTTAAGGCGGAAAACCACAGATACGCAGTATTTT. Protein product: CASSLDLRRKTTDTQYF. Together with reference TRBV11-3 and TRBJ2-3, the CDR3 gives the full variable domain: EAGVVQSPRYKIIEKKQPVAFWCNPISGHNTLYWYLQNLGQGPELLIRYENEEAVDDSQLPKDRFSAERLKGVDSTLKIQPAELGDSAVYLCASSLDLRRKTTDTQYFGPGTRLTVL.

V gene TRBV4-1 combines with J gene TRBJ2-7; no reliable D call. The V and J ends lost 0 bases and 2 bases respectively, with 11 bases between them. Per the germline V gene, CDR1 is MGHRA and CDR2 is YSYEKL. CDR3 size: 15 residues. The CDR3 spells CASSQDQALTYEQYF. The CDR3 nucleotides are TGCGCCAGCAGCCAAGATCAAGCCCTTACCTACGAGCAGTACTTC.

The J gene is TRBJ1-3, the V gene TRBV7-2; a weak D match, TRBD1 (6 bases). Germline V gene data show CDR1 as SGHTA and CDR2 as FQGNSA. With 6 bases removed from V and 1 base from J, the gap between germline ends came to 19 bases. This CDR3 is 17 amino acids long. The DNA of the CDR3 is TGTGCCAGCAGGGGGCCTTCCGGGACAAGATCTGGAAACACCATATATTTT. Residues: CASRGPSGTRSGNTIYF.

The chain is built from TRBV3-1 (or the pseudogene TRBV3-2) and TRBJ1-4, with D maybe TRBD1 (6 bases). V lost 6 bases and J lost 8, with 13 bases in between. The germline V gene encodes CDR1 LGHDT and CDR2 YNNKEL (reference sequence). The CDR3 sequence is 13 residues long. CDR3 nucleotide sequence: TGTGCCAGCAGTCTAGGGGGGGGCGAAAAACTGTTTTTT. Translating it yields CASSLGGGEKLFF.

This chain uses TRBV4-2 with TRBJ1-5; 8 bases line up with TRBD1. The germline gives CDR1 LGHNA, CDR2 YNFKEQ. The CDR3 runs 15 residues. Trimming took 3 bases from V and 1 from J; bases not matched to a gene: 2. DNA of the CDR3: TGTGCCAGCAGCCACGACAGGGGAAGCAATCAGCCCCAGCATTTT. This translates into CASSHDRGSNQPQHF.

This rearrangement joins TRBV12-3 or TRBV12-4 to TRBJ2-7, with D perhaps TRBD2 (6 bases). This CDR3 comprises 13 residues. Trimming shortened V by 5 bases and J by 5 bases, and 13 bases separated the two germline ends. CDR3 in DNA: TGTGCCAGCAGTCAAATGGGGGGACACGAGCAGTACTTC. Translating it yields CASSQMGGHEQYF.

The chain is built from TRBV7-9 and TRBJ2-1; 9 bases are a match to TRBD2. This CDR3 has 15 residues. The germline V gene has CDR1 SEHNR and CDR2 FQNEAQ (reference sequence). V lost 3 bases to trimming and J lost 4 bases; unmatched junction nucleotides: 4. CDR3 protein: CASSFIAGAYNEQFF. The CDR3 DNA sequence: TGTGCCAGCAGCTTTATAGCGGGGGCTTACAATGAGCAGTTCTTC. Using reference TRBV7-9 and TRBJ2-1 for the parts outside the CDR3, the full variable domain is DTGVSQNPRHKITKRGQNVTFRCDPISEHNRLYWYRQTLGQGPEFLTYFQNEAQLEKSRLLSDRFSAERPKGSFSTLEIQRTEQGDSAMYLCASSFIAGAYNEQFFGPGTRLTVL.

V usage is TRBV4-3 and J usage is TRBJ2-1; the match to TRBD1 covers 12 bases. The CDR3 sequence is 15 residues long. The junction had 10 bases not matched to a gene; V was cut back by 3 bases and J by 13 bases. The germline gives CDR1 LGHNA, CDR2 YSLEER. CDR3: CASSHRDRGRKEQFF. CDR3 coding DNA: TGCGCCAGCAGCCACCGGGACAGGGGGCGCAAGGAACAGTTCTTC.

This sequence joins TRBV28 and TRBJ1-2, with a possible D match to TRBD1 (6 bases). Germline V gene lookup returns CDR1 MDHEN and CDR2 SYDVKM. The V end was cut by 2 bases, the J end by 3 bases, with 7 bases between. CDR3 length: 13 amino acids. CDR3 sequence reads: CASSLNRDYGYTF. The CDR3 DNA reads as TGTGCCAGCAGTTTAAACAGGGACTATGGCTACACCTTC.

This clone was counted a few times. The J gene is TRBJ2-7, the V gene TRBV20-1; a possible D gene is TRBD1 (5 bases). The CDR3 is 11 residues long. Germline CDR1 DFQATT, CDR2 SNEGSKA (reference sequence). Trimming removed 6 bases from V and 3 bases from J, with 9 bases in between. Written as DNA, the CDR3 is TGCAGTGCGAAGGGGCTCTACGAGCAGTACTTC. It translates to CSAKGLYEQYF.

The J gene is TRBJ2-3, the V gene TRBV7-8; 8 bases match TRBD2. CDR1 is SGHVS and CDR2 is FQNEAQ in the germline V gene. This CDR3 has 15 residues. V gave up 6 bases and J gave up 5 bases; unmatched junction bases: 10. CDR3 nucleotide sequence: TGTGCCAGCAGTCTCCGAGCGGGGGCCGGAGATACGCAGTATTTT. Amino acid sequence: CASSLRAGAGDTQYF.

The rearrangement joins TRBV2 to TRBJ1-5; D is perhaps TRBD1 (6 bases). V was cut by 5 bases and J by 5 bases, with 13 bases left in between. Germline V CDR1 and CDR2: SNHLY, FYNNEI. The CDR3 has 14 amino acids. CDR3 amino acids: CASSPGQSYQPQHF. DNA of the CDR3: TGTGCCAGCAGTCCCGGACAGAGCTATCAGCCCCAGCATTTT.

This sequence joins TRBV5-4 and TRBJ2-7; the D gene is possibly TRBD2 (6 bases). The CDR3 covers 12 residues. CDR1 is SGHNT, CDR2 YYREEE, per germline (reference sequence). The V end lost 0 bases, the J end lost 7 bases, and 8 bases lay between the germline ends. The CDR3 DNA follows: TGTGCCAGCAGCTTGGGGGCGGGAGAGCAGTACTTC. Residues: CASSLGAGEQYF.

The rearrangement links TRBV5-1 to TRBJ2-7; TRBD1 matches at 7 bases. The V gene end was trimmed by 0 bases and the J gene end by 5 bases; junction bases not matched to a gene: 8. CDR3 length: 15 residues. Looked up from germline, CDR1 is SGHRS and CDR2 is YFSETQ. The CDR3: CASSLGTGLIHEQYF. The CDR3 DNA reads as TGCGCCAGCAGCTTGGGGACAGGACTTATCCACGAGCAGTACTTC.

The chain joins TRBV13 to TRBJ1-1, with TRBD1 identical over 9 bases. Looked up from germline, CDR1 is PRHDT and CDR2 is FYEKMQ (reference sequence). V trimming: 1 base; J trimming: 3 bases; junction bases outside the gene matches: 3. The CDR3 spans 15 residues. The CDR3 sequence is CASSLVGQGDTEAFF. CDR3 nucleotides: TGTGCCAGCAGCTTAGTGGGACAGGGCGACACTGAAGCTTTCTTT.

This clone occurred once. The gene calls are TRBV19 and TRBJ1-4; 9 bases are shared with TRBD1. CDR1 is LNHDA and CDR2 is SQIVND in the germline V gene (reference sequence). Unmatched junction bases numbered 7, after V lost 3 bases and J lost 8 bases. The CDR3 loop spans 15 amino acids. In nucleotides, the CDR3 is TGTGCCAGTAGTATCCTGACAGGGGGAAACGAAAAACTGTTTTTT. Translation gives CASSILTGGNEKLFF.

The chain recombines TRBV7-2 with TRBJ1-3, with D perhaps matching TRBD1 (5 bases). Germline V gene sequence: CDR1 SGHTA, CDR2 FQGNSA. Deletions cut 5 bases from V and 2 bases from J, with 7 bases between. The CDR3 covers 13 residues. The CDR3 reads CASSRTTGNTIYF. The CDR3 coding sequence is TGTGCCAGCAGCCGGACAACTGGAAACACCATATATTTT.

As for this clone: This sample also contains other DNA sequences that code for the same CDR3. This chain links TRBV25-1 with TRBJ2-7; the D gene is possibly TRBD2 (5 bases). CDR1 is MGHDK and CDR2 is SYGVNS in the germline V gene. The germline V and J ends were trimmed by 7 bases and 6 bases, with 16 bases remaining between them. The CDR3 totals 13 residues. The CDR3 is CASTAGLWTEQYF. The CDR3 nucleotides read TGTGCCAGCACTGCAGGACTGTGGACCGAGCAGTACTTC.

The chain couples TRBV6-1 to TRBJ2-3; the D is unclear. The germline V gene has CDR1 MNHNS and CDR2 SASEGT. The length of the CDR3 is 13 residues. Trimming removed 1 base at V and 3 bases at J, with 5 bases between. This CDR3 reads CASSEVKTDTQYF. CDR3 coding DNA: TGTGCCAGCAGTGAAGTAAAAACAGATACGCAGTATTTT.

The chain links TRBV5-6 to TRBJ2-5, with D unresolved. This CDR3 spans 14 amino acids. V shed 0 bases and J shed 2 bases, with 8 bases lying between them. Germline loops: CDR1 SGHDT, CDR2 YYEEEE. CDR3: CASSLANRQETQYF. Here the CDR3 DNA reads TGTGCCAGCAGCTTGGCCAACAGACAAGAGACCCAGTACTTC.